This paragraph reports one T cell receptor beta chain. The antigen remains unidentified. This specimen comes from a study of cytomegalovirus exposure and HLA in healthy donors. With 2 bases removed from V and 7 bases from J, the gap between germline ends came to 18 bases. CDR3 length: 15 residues. Germline V CDR1 and CDR2: MNHNY, SVGAGI (reference sequence). The repertoire was sequenced with immunoSEQ multiplex PCR; TCRdb's copy has only in-frame clones and lacks some. The top ten clones hold roughly 0.75% of a sample with tens of thousands of clones, 95% of them seen once. Whole-study findings and limits: Cytomegalovirus-associated status was assigned to around 160 TCR beta chains.

The chain couples TRBV6-6 to TRBJ2-7, with a tentative D call TRBD1 (5 bases). The specimen was PBMCs. The clonotype originates from a woman aged 18-29 years in good health and CMV-seronegative. As DNA, the CDR3 is TGTGCCAGCAGTTACAAGAGTTCCCCAGGGCGGGAGCAGTACTTC. Translated, it gives CASSYKSSPGREQYF.